This passage covers 22 T cell receptor beta chains from one sample sequenced in a study of blood T cell repertoires in COVID-19. Profiling relied on immunoSEQ multiplex PCR, and the TCRdb table lists in-frame clones only, not all of them. This repertoire shows about 130,000 clones, roughly 83% found once; its top ten account for around 2.7%. The material sequenced was peripheral blood. The receptor source for this set is a woman aged 80 or over with acute or convalescent COVID-19.

This rearrangement joins TRBV7-6 to TRBJ1-1; 8 positions agree with TRBD1. Germline values: CDR1 SGHVS, CDR2 FNYEAQ. Trimming at V came to 4 bases and at J to 3 bases, leaving 7 bases not matched to a gene. The CDR3 length is 15 residues. This CDR3 reads CASSSGQGWDTEAFF. The CDR3, as DNA: TGTGCCAGCAGCTCCGGACAGGGATGGGACACTGAAGCTTTCTTT.

The chain carries TRBV2 and TRBJ2-7; maybe TRBD1 (5 bases). The V gene lost 6 bases and the J gene lost 2 bases, with 11 bases spanning the gap. CDR1 and CDR2 (germline): SNHLY, FYNNEI. The length of the CDR3 is 13 residues. CDR3: CASSQGSPYEQYF. As DNA, the CDR3 is TGTGCCAGCAGCCAGGGTAGCCCCTACGAGCAGTACTTC.

A word on this clone: A junction boundary mismatches the germline segment, possibly from a read error. V is TRBV7-3 and J is TRBJ2-1; a weak D match, TRBD2 (6 bases). The CDR3 consists of 13 residues. CDR1 is SGHTA and CDR2 is FQGTGA in the germline V gene. The CDR3 sequence: CASSPQDYLGLVF. The CDR3 DNA sequence: TGTGCCAGCAGCCCCCAGGACTACCTCGGCCTCGTCTTC.

V usage is TRBV12-3 or TRBV12-4 and J usage is TRBJ1-2; 8 bases match TRBD1. J lost 8 bases, V lost 6 bases, and 8 bases had no gene match. CDR3 size: 13 residues. CDR3 nucleotides: TGTGCCAGCAGACCCCAGGGGGCGGGGGGCTACACCTTC. This gives the protein CASRPQGAGGYTF.

This rearrangement joins TRBV7-8 to TRBJ2-2; 7 bases align to TRBD1. This CDR3 spans 15 amino acids. CDR1 and CDR2 (germline): SGHVS, FQNEAQ. Unmatched junction bases numbered 6, after V lost 5 bases and J lost 3 bases. In nucleotides, the CDR3 is TGTGCCAGCAGCCCCCGGGACAGTCACACCGGGGAGCTGTTTTTT. It specifies CASSPRDSHTGELFF.

The chain employs TRBV2 and TRBJ2-2; D is uncertain. Germline lookup yields CDR1 SNHLY and CDR2 FYNNEI. V dropped 7 bases and J dropped 1 base, with 16 bases sitting between them. CDR3 length: 16 residues. CDR3 DNA sequence: TGTGCCAGCATGGTGGGCACCCATTTGAACACCGGGGAGCTGTTTTTT. It is translated as CASMVGTHLNTGELFF. Variable domain in full (rest from reference TRBV2 and TRBJ2-2): EPEVTQTPSHQVTQMGQEVILRCVPISNHLYFYWYRQILGQKVEFLVSFYNNEISEKSEIFDDQFSVERPDGSNFTLKIRSTKLEDSAMYFCASMVGTHLNTGELFFGEGSRLTVL.

V usage is TRBV7-9 and J usage is TRBJ2-2; TRBD1 is a possible D gene (5 bases). Germline CDR1 is SEHNR and CDR2 is FQNEAQ (reference sequence). The CDR3 consists of 15 residues. With 2 bases removed from V and 6 bases from J, the gap between germline ends came to 13 bases. CDR3 coding DNA: TGTGCCAGCAGCTTATTGGGGCCCCCGGCCGGGGAGCTGTTTTTT. Translated, it gives CASSLLGPPAGELFF.

The CDR3: CAIRRTGRLEEKLFF. CDR3 DNA: TGTGCCATCAGACGGACAGGGAGACTGGAGGAAAAACTGTTTTTT. The chain employs TRBV10-3 and TRBJ1-4; TRBD1 matches 8 bases. Germline CDR1 reads ENHRY; CDR2 reads SYGVKD. After removal of 6 bases from V and 8 bases from J, the junction contained 11 bases not matched to a gene. The CDR3 has 15 residues.

This rearrangement joins TRBV10-3 to TRBJ1-2; D is perhaps TRBD1 (5 bases). Germline loops: CDR1 ENHRY, CDR2 SYGVKD. The CDR3 loop spans 13 amino acids. Trimming took 3 bases from V and 8 from J, leaving 13 bases between them. The CDR3 loop reads CAISEWQGWGYTF. The CDR3 DNA reads TGTGCCATCAGTGAATGGCAGGGTTGGGGCTACACCTTC.

V usage is TRBV5-1 and J usage is TRBJ1-6; D unclear. The length of the CDR3 is 15 residues. Germline V gene sequence: CDR1 SGHRS, CDR2 YFSETQ. With 0 bases removed from V and 5 bases from J, the gap between germline ends came to 9 bases. In DNA form, the CDR3 reads TGCGCCAGCAGCTTGGTTGGCAGCGATAATTCACCCCTCCACTTT. This codes for CASSLVGSDNSPLHF.

V and J are TRBV6-5 and TRBJ1-1; D gene unclear. V was pared by 7 bases and J by 5 bases, with 14 bases between. The CDR3 consists of 13 residues. Germline assignment: CDR1 MNHEY and CDR2 SVGAGI. This CDR3 is CASTPVEGTEAFF. The CDR3 bases are TGTGCCAGCACTCCCGTCGAGGGTACTGAAGCTTTCTTT.

This chain links TRBV2 with TRBJ1-1; D gene uncertain. V dropped 3 bases and J dropped 7 bases, with 6 bases sitting between them. The V gene's germline CDR1 is SNHLY and CDR2 FYNNEI. This CDR3 has 11 residues. The CDR3 DNA is TGTGCCAGCAGTGAGTGGCTTGAAGCTTTCTTT. It specifies CASSEWLEAFF. The full variable domain, completed using reference TRBV2 and TRBJ1-1, is EPEVTQTPSHQVTQMGQEVILRCVPISNHLYFYWYRQILGQKVEFLVSFYNNEISEKSEIFDDQFSVERPDGSNFTLKIRSTKLEDSAMYFCASSEWLEAFFGQGTRLTVV.

The rearrangement uses TRBV30 and TRBJ1-5; D remains ambiguous. Germline V gene sequence: CDR1 GTSNPN, CDR2 SVGIG (reference sequence). The CDR3 contains 13 residues. Between the trimmed V and J ends, which lost 7 bases and 6 bases, there was a span of 16 bases. The DNA for the CDR3 is TGTGCCTACGAAGCCACGGGAGGTCAGCCCCAGCATTTT. Translated: CAYEATGGQPQHF.

The rearrangement uses TRBV27 and TRBJ1-1; D gene unclear. Germline V gene sequence: CDR1 MNHEY, CDR2 SMNVEV (reference sequence). This CDR3 is built from 13 residues. Trimming cost V 10 bases and J 1 base, with 13 bases left between them. The CDR3 here is CATGLQKNTEAFF. The CDR3 DNA is TGTGCCACCGGACTACAGAAGAACACTGAAGCTTTCTTT.

The chain has TRBV29-1 and TRBJ1-2; 7 bases match TRBD1. The CDR3 contains 17 residues. J was trimmed by 7 bases and V by 6 bases; bases with no gene match: 23. CDR1 and CDR2 (germline): SQVTM, ANQGSEA. For the CDR3, the DNA is TGCAGCGTCGGGTCCTACAGGGGAGTCCGCACCTTTAGTGGCTACACCTTC. It is translated as CSVGSYRGVRTFSGYTF.

The J gene is TRBJ2-1, the V gene TRBV12-5, with TRBD2 matching 15 bases. Germline values: CDR1 LGHNT, CDR2 FRNRAP. V gave up 4 bases and J gave up 0 bases; unmatched junction bases: 7. CDR3 length: 19 residues. CDR3 bases: TGTGCTAGTGGTTCCCCCGGACTAGCGGGGGGGCCCTCCTACAATGAGCAGTTCTTC. Translated: CASGSPGLAGGPSYNEQFF.

The rearrangement uses TRBV2 and TRBJ2-6, with D uncertain. The CDR3 extends over 15 amino acids. The V and J ends lost 5 bases and 2 bases respectively, with 10 bases between them. Germline CDR1 is SNHLY and CDR2 is FYNNEI. Here the CDR3 DNA reads TGTGCCAGCAGTACCGACACGGCTGGGGCCAACGTCCTGACTTTC. Protein sequence: CASSTDTAGANVLTF.

V and J are TRBV19 and TRBJ1-2; D perhaps matches TRBD1 (6 bases). CDR1 is LNHDA, CDR2 SQIVND, per germline (reference sequence). The CDR3 runs to 16 residues. V lost 7 bases to trimming and J lost 5 bases, with 23 bases between them. The CDR3, as DNA: TGTGCCAGTACTCCCTTGGGGGGGACAAACCATTATGGCTACACCTTC. This translates into CASTPLGGTNHYGYTF.

Notes on this clone: The same CDR3 can be traced to other DNA sequences in this sample. The chain joins TRBV6-2 or TRBV6-3 to TRBJ2-5; D is possibly TRBD2 (5 bases). This CDR3 comprises 14 residues. Trimming removed 0 bases at V and 5 bases at J, with 10 bases between. Per the germline V gene, CDR1 is MNHEY and CDR2 is SVGEGT. CDR3 in amino acids: CASSYSSRGETQYF. In nucleotides, the CDR3 is TGTGCCAGCAGTTACTCGAGTAGAGGGGAGACCCAGTACTTC.

J is TRBJ2-2 and V is TRBV6-5, with 7 bases that match TRBD1. The V and J ends lost 4 bases and 5 bases, in that order; junction bases with no gene match: 7. CDR1 is MNHEY, CDR2 SVGAGI, per germline. The CDR3 covers 15 residues. The CDR3 DNA is TGTGCCAGCAGTTCACGACAGGGTAGGACCGGGGAGCTGTTTTTT. This translates into CASSSRQGRTGELFF.

The chain employs TRBV4-1 and TRBJ1-4; 11 bases agree with TRBD1. This CDR3 spans 17 amino acids. Germline CDR1 reads MGHRA; CDR2 reads YSYEKL. V dropped 3 bases and J dropped 6; count of bases not matched to a gene: 9. The CDR3 loop reads CASSHGTTGQGDEKLFF. The CDR3 nucleotides read TGCGCCAGCAGCCATGGGACGACGGGACAGGGGGATGAAAAACTGTTTTTT.

The chain links TRBV9 to TRBJ1-2, with D possibly TRBD1 on 5 matching bases. V lost 0 bases, J lost 0 bases, and 6 bases lay in between. Germline loops: CDR1 SGDLS, CDR2 YYNGEE. This CDR3 contains 14 residues. CDR3 bases: TGTGCCAGCAGCGTAGCAGGGACTAACTATGGCTACACCTTC. Protein: CASSVAGTNYGYTF. The whole variable domain, filled in from reference TRBV9 and TRBJ1-2, reads DSGVTQTPKHLITATGQRVTLRCSPRSGDLSVYWYQQSLDQGLQFLIQYYNGEERAKGNILERFSAQQFPDLHSELNLSSLELGDSALYFCASSVAGTNYGYTFGSGTRLTVV.